The 13 T cell receptor beta chains listed next were all sequenced from one sample in a study of T cell changes during pregnancy in multiple sclerosis. This table comes from immunoSEQ multiplex PCR, and its TCRdb copy is limited to in-frame clones, with some not included. The data show 45,000 to 70,000 clones, with 92% seen just once and roughly 0.2% held by the top ten. The sequenced sample was CD4+ T cells from peripheral blood mononuclear cells, obtained in the second trimester of pregnancy. These receptors all come from a female donor with multiple sclerosis, enrolled in a pregnancy study.

The V and J genes are TRBV11-2 and TRBJ2-3; D remains unclear. CDR1 SGHAT and CDR2 FQNNGV come from the germline V gene. V lost 0 bases, J lost 8 bases, and 9 bases lay in between. The CDR3 runs 13 residues. Here the CDR3 reads CASSLDLAGTQYF. In DNA form, the CDR3 reads TGTGCCAGCAGCTTAGATCTGGCAGGTACGCAGTATTTT.

The chain is built from TRBV5-1 and TRBJ1-1; the match to TRBD1 covers 8 bases. With 0 bases clipped from V and 4 bases from J, the junction kept 8 bases outside the gene matches. This CDR3 has 16 amino acids. Germline lookup yields CDR1 SGHRS and CDR2 YFSETQ. The CDR3 loop reads CASSLDGRGPGTEAFF. The CDR3 DNA sequence: TGCGCCAGCAGCTTGGATGGCAGGGGGCCGGGCACTGAAGCTTTCTTT.

V gene TRBV5-3 combines with J gene TRBJ1-5, with D possibly being TRBD1 (6 bases). TRBV5-3 belongs to the ORF category, with a function that is uncertain. This CDR3 is 14 amino acids long. The V end lost 0 bases, the J end lost 7 bases, and 11 bases lay between the germline ends. DNA of the CDR3: TGTGCCAGAAGCTTGGTTACAGGGCGGCAGCCCCAGCATTTT. This encodes CARSLVTGRQPQHF.

The genes are TRBV7-2 and TRBJ2-7, with a possible D match to TRBD2 (5 bases). Germline V gene lookup returns CDR1 SGHTA and CDR2 FQGNSA. CDR3 length: 13 residues. Deletions cut 5 bases from V and 3 bases from J, with 11 bases between. The CDR3 coding sequence is TGTGCCAGCAGCACATGGACTGGCTACGAGCAGTACTTC. Protein product: CASSTWTGYEQYF.

The V gene is TRBV6-4, the J gene TRBJ1-2; the match to TRBD1 covers 8 bases. Unmatched junction bases numbered 5, after V lost 7 bases and J lost 4 bases. There are 13 residues in the CDR3. Germline values: CDR1 MRHNA, CDR2 SNTAGT. Written as DNA, the CDR3 is TGTGCCAGCAAAGGACAGGGTTCCTATGGCTACACCTTC. Protein product: CASKGQGSYGYTF.

The chain combines TRBV7-3 with TRBJ2-1; TRBD2 is a possible D gene (6 bases). This CDR3 has 15 residues. V shed 3 bases and J shed 0 bases, with 9 bases lying between them. Germline-derived CDR1 and CDR2 are SGHTA and FQGTGA. The CDR3 reads CASSLGLRSYNEQFF. CDR3 DNA: TGTGCCAGCAGCTTGGGACTCCGCTCCTACAATGAGCAGTTCTTC.

J is TRBJ2-6 and V is TRBV7-9; unclear D gene. CDR1 is SEHNR, CDR2 FQNEAQ, per germline (reference sequence). The V end lost 5 bases, the J end lost 0 bases, and 8 bases lay between the germline ends. This CDR3 is built from 15 residues. As DNA, the CDR3 is TGTGCCAGCAGCCCCCCCGGCTCTGGGGCCAACGTCCTGACTTTC. Translating it yields CASSPPGSGANVLTF.

The rearrangement joins TRBV7-8 to TRBJ2-1; the match to TRBD2 covers 10 bases. The CDR3 spans 14 residues. The junction had 6 bases not matched to a gene; V was cut back by 5 bases and J by 8 bases. Germline assignment: CDR1 SGHVS and CDR2 FQNEAQ. CDR3 in amino acids: CASSKSGGAYEQFF. The CDR3 nucleotides are TGTGCCAGCAGCAAAAGCGGGGGGGCGTATGAGCAGTTCTTC. Full variable domain (outside the CDR3, taken from reference TRBV7-8 and TRBJ2-1): GAGVSQSPRYKVAKRGQDVALRCDPISGHVSLFWYQQALGQGPEFLTYFQNEAQLDKSGLPSDRFFAERPEGSVSTLKIQRTQQEDSAVYLCASSKSGGAYEQFFGPGTRLTVL.

This chain connects TRBV2 to TRBJ2-6, with no clear D. This CDR3 has 16 amino acids. The V gene's germline CDR1 is SNHLY and CDR2 FYNNEI. With 7 bases removed from V and 0 bases from J, the gap between germline ends came to 13 bases. The CDR3 loop reads CASTQEASSGANVLTF. CDR3 coding DNA: TGTGCCAGCACTCAGGAAGCTTCCTCTGGGGCCAACGTCCTGACTTTC. The whole variable domain, remainder taken from reference TRBV2 and TRBJ2-6, is EPEVTQTPSHQVTQMGQEVILRCVPISNHLYFYWYRQILGQKVEFLVSFYNNEISEKSEIFDDQFSVERPDGSNFTLKIRSTKLEDSAMYFCASTQEASSGANVLTFGAGSRLTVL.

The chain employs TRBV27 and TRBJ2-3; TRBD2 might be the D (6 bases). This CDR3 spans 14 amino acids. CDR1 is MNHEY, CDR2 SMNVEV, per germline (reference sequence). V was trimmed by 8 bases and J by 2 bases, leaving 14 bases between them. This CDR3 is CASGVAGPTDTQYF. In nucleotides, the CDR3 is TGTGCCAGCGGTGTCGCGGGGCCCACAGATACGCAGTATTTT.

The count of this clone is one. The chain joins TRBV9 to TRBJ1-1; D might be TRBD1 (5 bases). CDR1 is SGDLS and CDR2 is YYNGEE in the germline V gene. V lost 0 bases and J 7 bases, leaving 7 bases between the germline ends. This CDR3 is built from 12 residues. The CDR3 loop reads CASSVGGGEAFF. DNA for the CDR3: TGTGCCAGCAGCGTAGGGGGGGGTGAAGCTTTCTTT.

The rearrangement links TRBV19 to TRBJ1-5; weak D call: TRBD1 (5 bases). The CDR3 is made up of 15 amino acids. Germline V gene sequence: CDR1 LNHDA, CDR2 SQIVND (reference sequence). V lost 4 bases and J lost 5, with 15 bases in between. CDR3 bases: TGTGCCAGTAGTAGGGAAGGGGTTTGGGATCAGCCCCAGCATTTT. It specifies CASSREGVWDQPQHF.

The chain combines TRBV5-4 with TRBJ1-5; the match to TRBD1 covers 11 bases. V gave up 2 bases and J gave up 4 bases; unmatched junction bases: 5. Germline V gene sequence: CDR1 SGHNT, CDR2 YYREEE (reference sequence). This CDR3 spans 16 amino acids. In DNA, the CDR3 is TGTGCCAGCAGCTTTACCGGGACAGGGGGGAATCAGCCCCAGCATTTT. Protein: CASSFTGTGGNQPQHF.